One sample yielded the 22 T cell receptor beta chains listed below, sequenced in a study of regulatory T cells in long-lasting Graves disease. Time point reported: persistent/refractory GD, antithyroid drugs over 5 years with positive TRAb. Extracted RNA from PBMCs served as the source of the TCR library. TCR beta libraries were built with iRepertoire HTBI primers and Arm-PCR of CDR3 regions. TCRdb recomputed calls from the multiplex PCR reads with MiXCR, one row per CDR3 protein. The sample holds about 340,000 distinct CDR3 sequences; around 19% are singletons and the top ten take roughly 27%. The sequences come from peripheral blood mononuclear cells (PBMCs), collected when the disease was refractory, from a patient treated with antithyroid drugs. Source of these receptors: a female donor with Graves disease.

This clonotype has only a few counts. The chain has TRBV3-1 and TRBJ2-1; D is unclear. V gave up 5 bases and J gave up 5 bases, with 7 bases separating them. The CDR3 loop spans 12 amino acids. CDR1 and CDR2 from the germline V gene are LGHDT and YNNKEL (reference sequence). The CDR3 loop reads CASSSPNNEQFF. The CDR3 DNA reads as TGTGCCAGCAGCTCCCCAAACAATGAGCAGTTCTTC.

This clonotype has a count of ten or more. The chain has TRBV2 and TRBJ2-5; D is unclear. Trimming left V 2 bases short and J 2 bases short, with 12 bases between. Germline V gene lookup returns CDR1 SNHLY and CDR2 FYNNEI. This CDR3 is 15 amino acids long. The CDR3 DNA sequence: TGTGCCAGCAGTGAATCCCCAGCCAAACAAGAGACCCAGTACTTC. It yields the protein CASSESPAKQETQYF.

This clonotype was recorded a few times. This chain links TRBV20-1 with TRBJ1-4; D not certain. V was clipped by 1 base and J by 8 bases, with 11 bases between them. The CDR3 is made up of 13 amino acids. The germline CDR1 and CDR2 sequences are DFQATT and SNEGSKA (reference sequence). The CDR3 loop is CSARGSAGEKLFF. The CDR3 bases are TGCAGTGCTAGAGGGTCGGCCGGCGAAAAACTGTTTTTT.

J is TRBJ1-1 and V is TRBV18, with D hard to call. The germline V and J ends were trimmed by 3 bases and 0 bases, with 14 bases remaining between them. CDR3 length equals 16 residues. The germline CDR1 and CDR2 sequences are KGHSH and LQKENI. The CDR3, as DNA: TGTGCCAGCTCACCCAACTACGGGAAGATGAACACTGAAGCTTTCTTT. Translated: CASSPNYGKMNTEAFF.

This clonotype occurred many times. This chain links TRBV12-3 or TRBV12-4 with TRBJ2-7; D call uncertain. V lost 7 bases and J 3 bases, leaving 13 bases between the germline ends. The length of the CDR3 is 13 residues. The CDR3 DNA reads TGTGCCAGCACCTACGGAGACATCTACGAGCAGTACTTC. This sequence encodes CASTYGDIYEQYF.

As to this clonotype: One base away lies a much larger clone, so this may be a sequencing read error. The chain recombines TRBV27 with TRBJ2-2; the D call may be TRBD1 or TRBD2 (6 bases each). V was shortened by 5 bases and J by 5 bases, with 15 bases between the two germline ends. The CDR3 is 15 residues long. Germline CDR1 is MNHEY and CDR2 is SMNVEV (reference sequence). Here the CDR3 DNA reads TGTGCCAGCAGTGTCCCGGGGGCGCGGACCGGGGAGCTGTTTTTT. Translating it yields CASSVPGARTGELFF.

This clonotype was picked up many times. The V gene is TRBV2, the J gene TRBJ1-3; D gene ambiguous. Germline V gene data show CDR1 as SNHLY and CDR2 as FYNNEI. The CDR3 contains 14 residues. The V end was cut by 4 bases, the J end by 1 base, with 8 bases between. CDR3 protein: CASSAEGSGNTIYF. CDR3 sequence (DNA): TGTGCCAGCAGTGCGGAAGGGTCTGGAAACACCATATATTTT.

This clonotype occurred many times. This rearrangement joins TRBV7-2 to TRBJ2-5, with TRBD2 as a possible D gene (6 bases). The V gene's germline CDR1 is SGHTA and CDR2 FQGNSA. Trimming stripped 6 bases from V and 0 bases from J, with 11 bases between. This CDR3 has 14 amino acids. The DNA for the CDR3 is TGTGCCAGCAGTCGCCGGGGGTACCAAGAGACCCAGTACTTC. It specifies CASSRRGYQETQYF.

Ten or more counts support this clonotype. V is TRBV10-3 and J is TRBJ2-5; the match to TRBD1 covers 8 bases. Trimming cost V 0 bases and J 5 bases; bases outside gene matches: 5. Germline values: CDR1 ENHRY, CDR2 SYGVKD. The CDR3 sequence is 15 residues long. The CDR3 sequence: CAISESQGAKETQYF. CDR3 bases: TGTGCCATCAGTGAGTCGCAGGGGGCTAAGGAGACCCAGTACTTC.

This clonotype was seen ten or more times. This chain links TRBV28 with TRBJ1-3, with a possible D match to TRBD1 (5 bases). V gave up 6 bases and J gave up 6 bases, with 12 bases separating them. Per germline, CDR1 MDHEN and CDR2 SYDVKM. This CDR3 is 13 amino acids long. CDR3 sequence: CASRGTEENTIYF. In nucleotides, the CDR3 is TGTGCCAGCAGAGGGACGGAGGAAAACACCATATATTTT.

At least ten counts were recorded for this clonotype. The chain recombines TRBV12-3 or TRBV12-4 with TRBJ1-5; D may be TRBD1 (6 bases). Between the trimmed V and J ends, which lost 6 bases and 0 bases, there was a span of 12 bases. There are 15 residues in the CDR3. The DNA for the CDR3 is TGTGCCAGCAGACTGAACAGGGATAGCAATCAGCCCCAGCATTTT. It is translated as CASRLNRDSNQPQHF.

This clonotype was picked up a small number of times. The rearrangement joins TRBV20-1 to TRBJ1-3; D remains unclear. Germline V gives CDR1 DFQATT, CDR2 SNEGSKA (reference sequence). The V end was cut by 1 base, the J end by 6 bases, with 10 bases between. This CDR3 is 13 amino acids long. The CDR3 here is CSARAQTENTIYF. In DNA form, the CDR3 reads TGCAGTGCTAGAGCCCAGACGGAAAACACCATATATTTT.

This clonotype has just a few counts. This sequence joins TRBV5-1 and TRBJ2-5; TRBD1 aligns across 9 bases. Germline CDR1 reads SGHRS; CDR2 reads YFSETQ. The junction had 4 bases not matched to a gene; V was cut back by 4 bases and J by 3 bases. This CDR3 region has 14 residues. The CDR3 DNA reads as TGCGCCAGCAGCGGGGGACAGGGTGAAGAGACCCAGTACTTC. It specifies CASSGGQGEETQYF.

This sequence joins TRBV3-1 and TRBJ2-5; D perhaps matches TRBD2 (6 bases). V lost 5 bases to trimming and J lost 1 base, with 14 bases between them. CDR3 length: 15 amino acids. The germline gives CDR1 LGHDT, CDR2 YNNKEL (reference sequence). The CDR3 sequence: CASSSRGSSQETQYF. DNA of the CDR3: TGTGCCAGCAGCTCCCGGGGGAGCTCCCAAGAGACCCAGTACTTC.

This clonotype was detected many times. The rearrangement links TRBV5-1 to TRBJ2-7, with D possibly being TRBD1 (5 bases). Germline CDR1 is SGHRS and CDR2 is YFSETQ. Trimming shortened V by 4 bases and J by 3 bases, and 14 bases separated the two germline ends. This CDR3 has 14 amino acids. CDR3 residues: CASSTTVSNYEQYF. For the CDR3, the DNA is TGCGCCAGCAGCACGACAGTTTCTAACTACGAGCAGTACTTC.

This clonotype turned up a few times. CDR3 loop: CASSIRDTSYEQYF. The DNA for the CDR3 is TGTGCCAGCAGCATCCGGGACACGTCCTACGAGCAGTACTTC. The chain recombines TRBV9 with TRBJ2-7, with TRBD1 as a possible D gene (6 bases). The germline V and J ends were trimmed by 4 bases and 1 base, with 12 bases remaining between them. This CDR3 spans 14 amino acids. CDR1 and CDR2 from the germline V gene are SGDLS and YYNGEE.

Many counts were recorded for this clonotype. This sequence joins TRBV28 and TRBJ2-7, with TRBD2 matching over 11 bases. The junction had 16 bases not matched to a gene; V was cut back by 5 bases and J by 1 base. The CDR3 sequence is 19 residues long. In germline, CDR1 is MDHEN, CDR2 SYDVKM. In DNA form, the CDR3 reads TGTGCCAGCAGTCTCACACTAGCGGGAGTTCGGTTTGGGTCCTACGAGCAGTACTTC. Protein product: CASSLTLAGVRFGSYEQYF.

In its sample, this clonotype was seen a few times. This sequence joins TRBV27 and TRBJ2-4; D is perhaps TRBD1 (6 bases). Germline V gene sequence: CDR1 MNHEY, CDR2 SMNVEV (reference sequence). Trimming removed 0 bases at V and 0 bases at J, with 12 bases between. The CDR3 is 17 amino acids. This chain's CDR3 is CASSLSGQGIAKNIQYF. Here the CDR3 DNA reads TGTGCCAGCAGTTTATCGGGGCAGGGGATAGCCAAAAACATTCAGTACTTC.

This clonotype was observed many times. The chain has TRBV2 and TRBJ1-2; 8 nucleotides match TRBD1. The CDR3 has 13 amino acids. Germline V gives CDR1 SNHLY, CDR2 FYNNEI. The trim removed 1 base at V and 6 bases at J, leaving 1 base unmatched. CDR3 protein: CASSEGTGNGYTF. CDR3 coding DNA: TGTGCCAGCAGTGAAGGGACAGGGAATGGCTACACCTTC.

Ten or more counts support this clonotype. V gene TRBV7-2 combines with J gene TRBJ2-4; the D gene is possibly TRBD1 (6 bases). V was shortened by 1 base and J by 6 bases, with 10 bases between the two germline ends. CDR3 length: 14 residues. Germline V lookup: CDR1 SGHTA, CDR2 FQGNSA. DNA for the CDR3: TGTGCCAGCAGCTTAGGGGGGCCGGGAAACATTCAGTACTTC. Its protein is CASSLGGPGNIQYF.

The genes are TRBV7-2 and TRBJ1-3; D unclear. Germline loops: CDR1 SGHTA, CDR2 FQGNSA. V lost 1 base and J 0 bases, leaving 4 bases between the germline ends. This CDR3 has 14 residues. This CDR3 is CASSLEYSGNTIYF. CDR3 nucleotide sequence: TGTGCCAGCAGCTTAGAATACTCTGGAAACACCATATATTTT.

As to this clonotype: This may come from a read error, since a much larger clone is one base off. This chain connects TRBV12-3 or TRBV12-4 to TRBJ2-7, with D hard to call. The germline V and J ends were trimmed by 5 bases and 5 bases, with 16 bases remaining between them. This CDR3 comprises 14 residues. The DNA of the CDR3 is TGTGCCAGCAGTCCCGTCACAGTCCTTCACGAGCAGTACTTC. It yields the protein CASSPVTVLHEQYF.